Reported below is one T cell receptor beta chain. Its antigen is currently unknown. The data were obtained in a study of cytomegalovirus exposure and HLA in healthy donors. Overall study findings and caveats: Most TCR beta V segments were productive about 90% or about 30% of the time in an earlier analysis. Near-uniform donor sequencing depth was presumed by presence/absence analyses.

PCR employed 60 Vbeta and 13 Jbeta primers. Sequencing was performed with immunoSEQ multiplex PCR; in TCRdb, only in-frame clones are kept and a portion is missing. The data contain under 150,000 clones, 65% to 85% of them singletons. The sequence was obtained from a woman aged 40 to 50 in good health and CMV-seronegative. The sequenced material came from PBMCs.

The CDR3 reads CASARGGLAGVLSRETQYF. DNA of the CDR3: TGCGCCAGCGCCCGTGGAGGCCTAGCGGGGGTACTTTCGCGGGAGACCCAGTACTTC. J is TRBJ2-5 and V is TRBV5-1, with 10 nucleotides matching TRBD2. This CDR3 is built from 19 residues. Germline CDR1 is SGHRS and CDR2 is YFSETQ. The V segment lost 7 bases and the J segment 5 bases; nucleotides outside the gene matches: 23.